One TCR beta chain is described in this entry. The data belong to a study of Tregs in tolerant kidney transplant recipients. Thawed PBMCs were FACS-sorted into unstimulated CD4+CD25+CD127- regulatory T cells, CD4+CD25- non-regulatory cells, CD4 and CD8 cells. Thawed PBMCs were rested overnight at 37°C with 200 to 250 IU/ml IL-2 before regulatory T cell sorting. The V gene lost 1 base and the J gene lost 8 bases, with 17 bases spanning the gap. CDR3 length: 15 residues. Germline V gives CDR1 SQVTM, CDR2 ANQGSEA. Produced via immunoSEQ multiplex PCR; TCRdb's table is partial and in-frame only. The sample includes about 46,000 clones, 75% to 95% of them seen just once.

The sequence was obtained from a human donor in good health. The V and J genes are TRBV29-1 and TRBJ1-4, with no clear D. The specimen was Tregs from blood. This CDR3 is CSVEVRSTAKEKLFF. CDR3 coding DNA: TGCAGCGTTGAAGTAAGGTCTACAGCCAAGGAAAAACTGTTTTTT.